This TCR beta chain was identified in a study of chemoradiotherapy in HPV16-positive cancers. Study outcomes and limitations: Better recurrence-free survival went with HPV-responsive T-cell expansion in HPV16-positive patients.

Over chemoradiotherapy, repertoires were sampled more than once. Remarks on this clone: Antigen: not known.

Germline V gene sequence: CDR1 SGHTA, CDR2 FQGTGA. This CDR3 spans 13 amino acids. V dropped 2 bases and J dropped 3 bases, with 4 bases sitting between them. The method was immunoSEQ multiplex PCR; TCRdb's version includes in-frame clones alone and lacks a portion of them. In the table there are around 40,000 clones, 65% to 80% of which are singletons. Here the sequenced sample was blood, taken from a patient who underwent chemoradiotherapy. The sequence was obtained from a human donor with HPV-associated anogenital cancer. The chain links TRBV7-3 to TRBJ2-2; D is unclear. The CDR3 DNA reads TGTGCCAGCAGCTTAGGTCACACCGGGGAGCTGTTTTTT. The encoded protein is CASSLGHTGELFF.